Presented here are 17 T cell receptor beta chains from one specimen sequenced in a study of T cell repertoires in cytomegalovirus infection. No cognate antigen is known for these TCRs. TCRdb re-derived calls from the reads in MiXCR, one entry per CDR3 protein. The table records about 25,000 distinct CDR3 sequences, more than 20% of them present only once. Sequencing was performed on CD8+ T cells from cultured PBMCs, taken from culture after CMV antigen stimulation. The receptors originated from a human donor in good health (CMV status not recorded). Some clones in this sample may be carry-over from other donors' samples.

A few counts support this clonotype. The chain uses TRBV27 and TRBJ2-7; tentative D call: TRBD2 (5 bases). The germline CDR1 and CDR2 sequences are MNHEY and SMNVEV (reference sequence). The CDR3 has 13 residues. V shed 3 bases and J shed 6 bases, with 12 bases lying between them. CDR3 sequence: CASSFFRGREQYF. Here the CDR3 DNA reads TGTGCCAGCAGTTTTTTTAGAGGGCGCGAGCAGTACTTC.

The rearrangement links TRBV2 to TRBJ1-4; D not certain. This CDR3 comprises 16 residues. The V gene's germline CDR1 is SNHLY and CDR2 FYNNEI. Trimming pared 5 bases from V and 8 bases from J, leaving 21 bases between. CDR3 nucleotides: TGTGCCAGCAGTCAGGCAGGTTCACAGCGGCCGGAAAAACTGTTTTTT. Protein sequence: CASSQAGSQRPEKLFF.

A few counts support this clonotype. The gene calls are TRBV10-3 and TRBJ1-1; a weak D match, TRBD1 (6 bases). The V gene's germline CDR1 is ENHRY and CDR2 SYGVKD. CDR3 length: 11 residues. V lost 8 bases, J lost 7 bases, and 11 bases lay in between. The CDR3, as DNA: TGTGCCATCCGGACAGCCTTTGAAGCTTTCTTT. Encoded protein: CAIRTAFEAFF.

The CDR3 DNA follows: TGTGCCAGTAGGGCGACAGGGATGGAGACCCAGTACTTC. The encoded protein is CASRATGMETQYF. The rearrangement joins TRBV19 to TRBJ2-5, with 7 bases lining up with TRBD1. Trimming cost V 6 bases and J 5 bases; bases outside gene matches: 6. Per the germline V gene, CDR1 is LNHDA and CDR2 is SQIVND (reference sequence). The CDR3 consists of 13 residues.

This sequence joins TRBV27 and TRBJ2-2; possibly TRBD1 for D (5 bases). Germline CDR1 is MNHEY and CDR2 is SMNVEV (reference sequence). V was pared by 5 bases and J by 5 bases, with 9 bases between. CDR3 length: 13 amino acids. Here the CDR3 reads CASSRQGTGELFF. In nucleotides, the CDR3 is TGTGCCAGCAGTCGGCAGGGTACCGGGGAGCTGTTTTTT.

This clonotype was seen more than once but under ten times. The chain joins TRBV6-6 to TRBJ1-3; no clear D. Trimming removed 0 bases at V and 0 bases at J, with 12 bases between. Germline V gives CDR1 MNHNY, CDR2 SVGAGI (reference sequence). This CDR3 spans 17 amino acids. CDR3 nucleotides: TGTGCCAGCAGTTACTCTCCTAGCGGGGACTCTGGAAACACCATATATTTT. It is translated as CASSYSPSGDSGNTIYF.

The J gene is TRBJ1-3, the V gene TRBV28; perhaps TRBD1 as D (5 bases). With 3 bases removed from V and 0 bases from J, the gap between germline ends came to 18 bases. Germline assignment: CDR1 MDHEN and CDR2 SYDVKM. The CDR3 consists of 18 residues. The CDR3 region has the DNA TGTGCCAGCAGTTTTAGGAGCTGGGACCGTGGCTCTGGAAACACCATATATTTT. Encoded protein: CASSFRSWDRGSGNTIYF.

This clonotype has only one observation. The chain is built from TRBV20-1 and TRBJ2-5; D not resolved. The V and J ends lost 4 bases and 5 bases respectively, with 5 bases between them. The CDR3 is 10 amino acids. Germline V gives CDR1 DFQATT, CDR2 SNEGSKA (reference sequence). The CDR3 protein is CSATRETQYF. For the CDR3, the DNA is TGCAGTGCTACCAGGGAGACCCAGTACTTC.

This clonotype was counted many times. V usage is TRBV6-1 and J usage is TRBJ1-5; no clear D gene. Germline V gene sequence: CDR1 MNHNS, CDR2 SASEGT. This CDR3 spans 16 amino acids. Trimming cost V 2 bases and J 4 bases, with 15 bases left between them. In DNA form, the CDR3 reads TGTGCCAGCAGTGAATCGGTAGGGAGCGATAATCAGCCCCAGCATTTT. It translates to CASSESVGSDNQPQHF.

As regards this clonotype: Germline and junction disagree at one end, which may indicate a read error. The chain couples TRBV4-1 to TRBJ1-1; 7 nucleotides agree with TRBD1. Germline CDR1 is MGHRA and CDR2 is YSYEKL. The CDR3 spans 14 residues. This CDR3 is CATGEGARDTETFF. The CDR3 coding sequence is TGCGCCACCGGAGAGGGGGCGCGAGACACTGAAACTTTCTTT.

V gene TRBV4-3 combines with J gene TRBJ2-2; 7 nucleotides agree with TRBD1. Looked up from germline, CDR1 is LGHNA and CDR2 is YSLEER. The junction had 4 bases not matched to a gene; V was cut back by 0 bases and J by 3 bases. The CDR3 length is 16 residues. The CDR3 here is CASSQDNTGDTGELFF. In DNA, the CDR3 is TGCGCCAGCAGCCAAGATAACACAGGGGACACCGGGGAGCTGTTTTTT.

The rearrangement links TRBV3-1 to TRBJ2-3; 8 bases align to TRBD1. The germline V gene has CDR1 LGHDT and CDR2 YNNKEL (reference sequence). V was clipped by 6 bases and J by 2 bases; unmatched bases: 7. This CDR3 has 15 amino acids. DNA of the CDR3: TGTGCCAGCAGTGAGACAGGGGCGACCACAGATACGCAGTATTTT. Translating gives CASSETGATTDTQYF.

The table lists this clonotype with a few counts. The rearrangement joins TRBV6-2 or TRBV6-3 to TRBJ1-5; 8 bases match TRBD1. V lost 2 bases, J lost 5 bases, and 8 bases stayed unmatched. The CDR3 consists of 16 residues. Germline CDR1 and CDR2: MNHEY and SVGEGT. The DNA of the CDR3 is TGTGCCAGCAGTTACCTGTCAGGGGGCGGCTATCAGCCCCAGCATTTT. This translates into CASSYLSGGGYQPQHF.

This clonotype occurred many times. This chain joins TRBV7-4 and TRBJ1-1; maybe TRBD1 (5 bases). This CDR3 has 14 residues. CDR1 is SGHVT and CDR2 is SQSDAQ in the germline V gene. With 5 bases removed from V and 7 bases from J, the gap between germline ends came to 17 bases. For the CDR3, the DNA is TGTGCCAGCAGCACCCGGACACGATTGAGTGAAGCTTTCTTT. Protein sequence: CASSTRTRLSEAFF.

The chain's CDR3 is CASSLMGGQTEAFF. The CDR3 region has the DNA TGTGCCAGCAGCTTAATGGGGGGACAGACTGAAGCTTTCTTT. The chain uses TRBV7-8 and TRBJ1-1; 7 bases are a match to TRBD1. V shed 2 bases, J shed 5 bases, and the junction held 5 bases outside the gene matches. The CDR3 extends over 14 amino acids. CDR1 and CDR2 (germline): SGHVS, FQNEAQ.

A word on this clonotype: Given the absence of the conserved phenylalanine or tryptophan at the CDR3 end, a read error is likely. The chain couples TRBV9 to TRBJ1-2; a possible D gene is TRBD1 (6 bases). Trimming took 0 bases from V and 6 from J, leaving 9 bases between them. Germline CDR1 reads SGDLS; CDR2 reads YYNGEE. This CDR3 spans 13 amino acids. CDR3 DNA: TGTGCCAGCAGCGTAGGGGGGGCTGATGGCTACACCCTC. This sequence encodes CASSVGGADGYTL.

This clonotype was counted a single time. As the CDR3 is not closed by the conserved phenylalanine or tryptophan, this likely results from a read error. This sequence joins TRBV7-2 and TRBJ1-5; D might be TRBD1 (6 bases). The CDR3 length is 17 residues. Germline V gives CDR1 SGHTA, CDR2 FQGNSA. CDR3 sequence (DNA): TGTGTCAGCAGCTTGAGGTCAGGGCCCGGGGGGGGGGCGCCCCAGCATTGT. Translated: CVSSLRSGPGGGAPQHC.